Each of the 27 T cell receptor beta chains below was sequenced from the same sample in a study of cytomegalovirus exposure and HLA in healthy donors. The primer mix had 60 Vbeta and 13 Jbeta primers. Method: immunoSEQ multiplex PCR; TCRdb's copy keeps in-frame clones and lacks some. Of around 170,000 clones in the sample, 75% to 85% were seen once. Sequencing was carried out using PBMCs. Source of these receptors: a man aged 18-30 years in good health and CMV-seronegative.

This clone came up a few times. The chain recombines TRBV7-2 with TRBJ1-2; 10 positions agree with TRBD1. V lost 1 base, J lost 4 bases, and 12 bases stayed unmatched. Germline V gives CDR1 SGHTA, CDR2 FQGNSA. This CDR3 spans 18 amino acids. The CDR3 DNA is TGTGCCAGCAGCTTAGGGCCGGTTTCCGGGACAGGGGTCTATGGCTACACCTTC. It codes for CASSLGPVSGTGVYGYTF.

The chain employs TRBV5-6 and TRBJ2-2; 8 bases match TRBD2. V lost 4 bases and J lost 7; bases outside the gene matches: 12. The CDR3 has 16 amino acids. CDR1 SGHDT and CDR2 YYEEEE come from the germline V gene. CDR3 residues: CASSLVGGALSGELFF. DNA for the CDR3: TGTGCCAGCAGCCTGGTCGGGGGGGCTTTAAGCGGGGAGCTGTTTTTT.

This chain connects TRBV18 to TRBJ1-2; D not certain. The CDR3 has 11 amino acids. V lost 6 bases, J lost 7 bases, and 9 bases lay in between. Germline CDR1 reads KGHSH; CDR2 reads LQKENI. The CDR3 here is CASSTEGGYTF. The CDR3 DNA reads TGTGCCAGCTCGACGGAGGGTGGCTACACCTTC.

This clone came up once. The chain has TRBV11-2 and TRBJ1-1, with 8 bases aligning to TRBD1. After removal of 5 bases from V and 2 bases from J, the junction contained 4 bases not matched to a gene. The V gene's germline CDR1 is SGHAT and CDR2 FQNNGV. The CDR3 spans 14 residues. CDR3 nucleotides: TGTGCCAGCAGCCCGGGACAGGTTAACACTGAAGCTTTCTTT. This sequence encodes CASSPGQVNTEAFF.

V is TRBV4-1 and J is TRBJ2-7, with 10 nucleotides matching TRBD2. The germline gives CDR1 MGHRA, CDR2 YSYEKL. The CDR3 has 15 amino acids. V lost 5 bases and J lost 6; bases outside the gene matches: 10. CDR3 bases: TGCGCCAGCAGCGGCCTGACTAGCGGGCTTAGCGAGCAGTACTTC. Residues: CASSGLTSGLSEQYF.

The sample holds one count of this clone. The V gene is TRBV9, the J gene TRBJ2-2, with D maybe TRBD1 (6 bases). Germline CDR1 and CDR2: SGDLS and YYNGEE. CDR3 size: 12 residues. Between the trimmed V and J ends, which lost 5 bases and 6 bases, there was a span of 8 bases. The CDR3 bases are TGTGCCAGCAGACGGACAGCCGGGGAGCTGTTTTTT. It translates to CASRRTAGELFF.

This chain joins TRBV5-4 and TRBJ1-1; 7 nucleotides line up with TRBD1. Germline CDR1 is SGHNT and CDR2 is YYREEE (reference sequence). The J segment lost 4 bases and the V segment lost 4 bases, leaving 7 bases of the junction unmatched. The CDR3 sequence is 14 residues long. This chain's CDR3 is CASSADRVATEAFF. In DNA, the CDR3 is TGTGCCAGCAGCGCTGACAGGGTTGCCACTGAAGCTTTCTTT. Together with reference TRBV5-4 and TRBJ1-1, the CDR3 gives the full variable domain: ETGVTQSPTHLIKTRGQQVTLRCSSQSGHNTVSWYQQALGQGPQFIFQYYREEENGRGNFPPRFSGLQFPNYSSELNVNALELDDSALYLCASSADRVATEAFFGQGTRLTVV.

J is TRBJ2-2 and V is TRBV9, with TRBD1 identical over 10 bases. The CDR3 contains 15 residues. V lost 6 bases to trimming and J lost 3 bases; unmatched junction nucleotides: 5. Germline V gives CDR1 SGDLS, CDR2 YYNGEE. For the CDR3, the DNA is TGTGCCAGCACCCGACAGGGGGCAGACACCGGGGAGCTGTTTTTT. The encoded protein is CASTRQGADTGELFF.

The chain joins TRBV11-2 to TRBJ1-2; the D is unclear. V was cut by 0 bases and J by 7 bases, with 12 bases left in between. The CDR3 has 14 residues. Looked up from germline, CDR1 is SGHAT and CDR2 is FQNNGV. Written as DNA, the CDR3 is TGTGCCAGCAGCTTAGATGTCTTCAGGTCTGGCTACACCTTC. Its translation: CASSLDVFRSGYTF.

CDR3 DNA: TGTGCCAGCAGCGATACCGGGACAGGAAAAGAAAAACTGTTTTTT. This translates into CASSDTGTGKEKLFF. V and J are TRBV7-9 and TRBJ1-4; 8 nucleotides match TRBD1. V dropped 5 bases and J dropped 8; count of bases not matched to a gene: 10. The CDR3 is 15 residues long. The germline V gene encodes CDR1 SEHNR and CDR2 FQNEAQ (reference sequence).

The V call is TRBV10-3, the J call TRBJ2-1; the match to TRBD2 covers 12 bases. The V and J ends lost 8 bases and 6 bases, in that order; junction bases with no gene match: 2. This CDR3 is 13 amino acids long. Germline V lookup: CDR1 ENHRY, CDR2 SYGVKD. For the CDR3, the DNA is TGTGCCATCTTGGGACTAGCGGGCAATGAGCAGTTCTTC. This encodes CAILGLAGNEQFF.

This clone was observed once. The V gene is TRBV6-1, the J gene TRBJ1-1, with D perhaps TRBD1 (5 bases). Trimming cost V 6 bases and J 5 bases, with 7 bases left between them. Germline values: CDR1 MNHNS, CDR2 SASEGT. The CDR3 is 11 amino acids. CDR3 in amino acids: CASSRGTEAFF. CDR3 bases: TGTGCCAGCAGCCGGGGGACTGAAGCTTTCTTT.

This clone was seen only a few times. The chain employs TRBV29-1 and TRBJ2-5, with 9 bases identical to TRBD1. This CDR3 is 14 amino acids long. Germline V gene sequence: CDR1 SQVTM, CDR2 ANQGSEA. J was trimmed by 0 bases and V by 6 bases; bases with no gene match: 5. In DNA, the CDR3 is TGCAGCGTCTCGGGACAGGGATACCAAGAGACCCAGTACTTC. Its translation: CSVSGQGYQETQYF. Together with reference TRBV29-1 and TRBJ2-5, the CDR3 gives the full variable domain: SAVISQKPSRDICQRGTSLTIQCQVDSQVTMMFWYRQQPGQSLTLIATANQGSEATYESGFVIDKFPISRPNLTFSTLTVSNMSPEDSSIYLCSVSGQGYQETQYFGPGTRLLVL.

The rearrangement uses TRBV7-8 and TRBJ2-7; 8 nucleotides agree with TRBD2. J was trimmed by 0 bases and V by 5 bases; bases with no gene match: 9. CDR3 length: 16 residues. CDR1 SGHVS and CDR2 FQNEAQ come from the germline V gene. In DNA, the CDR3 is TGTGCCAGCAGCCCAATACTAGCGGTTGGCTCCTACGAGCAGTACTTC. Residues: CASSPILAVGSYEQYF.

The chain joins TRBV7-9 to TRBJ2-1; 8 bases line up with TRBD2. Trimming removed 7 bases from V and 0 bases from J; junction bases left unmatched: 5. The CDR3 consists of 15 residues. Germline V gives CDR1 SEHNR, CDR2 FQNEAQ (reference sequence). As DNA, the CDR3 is TGTGCCAGCACCTTGGGGACTAGCTCCTACAATGAGCAGTTCTTC. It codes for CASTLGTSSYNEQFF. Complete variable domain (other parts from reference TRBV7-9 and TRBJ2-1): DTGVSQNPRHKITKRGQNVTFRCDPISEHNRLYWYRQTLGQGPEFLTYFQNEAQLEKSRLLSDRFSAERPKGSFSTLEIQRTEQGDSAMYLCASTLGTSSYNEQFFGPGTRLTVL.

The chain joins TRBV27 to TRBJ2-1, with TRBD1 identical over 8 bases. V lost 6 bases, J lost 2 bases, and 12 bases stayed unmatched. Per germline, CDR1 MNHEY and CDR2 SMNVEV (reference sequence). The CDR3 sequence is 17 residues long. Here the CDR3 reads CASRPADRGRTYNEQFF. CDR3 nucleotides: TGTGCCAGCAGGCCTGCTGACAGGGGAAGGACCTACAATGAGCAGTTCTTC.

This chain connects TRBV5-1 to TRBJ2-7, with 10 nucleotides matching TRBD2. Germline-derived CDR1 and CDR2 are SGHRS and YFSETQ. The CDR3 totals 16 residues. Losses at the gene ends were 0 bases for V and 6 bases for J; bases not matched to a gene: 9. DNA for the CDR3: TGCGCCAGCAGCTTGGTCGTTAGCGGGGGGTCTTCCGAGCAGTACTTC. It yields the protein CASSLVVSGGSSEQYF.

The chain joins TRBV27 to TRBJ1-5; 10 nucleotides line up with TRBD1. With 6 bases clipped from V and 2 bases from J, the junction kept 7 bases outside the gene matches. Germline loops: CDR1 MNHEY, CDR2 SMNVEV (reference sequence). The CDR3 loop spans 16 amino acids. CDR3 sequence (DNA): TGTGCCAGCAGACTGCTTGGGACAGGGGGCAATCAGCCCCAGCATTTT. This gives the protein CASRLLGTGGNQPQHF.

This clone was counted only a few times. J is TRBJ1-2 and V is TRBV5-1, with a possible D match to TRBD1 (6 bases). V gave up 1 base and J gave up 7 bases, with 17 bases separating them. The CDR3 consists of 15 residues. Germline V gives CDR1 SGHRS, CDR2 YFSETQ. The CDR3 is CASSLLGGGPGGYTF. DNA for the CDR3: TGCGCCAGCAGCTTGCTGGGCGGGGGCCCTGGTGGCTACACCTTC.

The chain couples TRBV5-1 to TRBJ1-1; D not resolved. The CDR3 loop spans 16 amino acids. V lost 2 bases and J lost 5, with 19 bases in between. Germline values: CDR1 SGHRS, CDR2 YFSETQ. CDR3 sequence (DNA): TGCGCCAGCAGCTTACGGGGTGTTGGTTTTGAAACTGAAGCTTTCTTT. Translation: CASSLRGVGFETEAFF.

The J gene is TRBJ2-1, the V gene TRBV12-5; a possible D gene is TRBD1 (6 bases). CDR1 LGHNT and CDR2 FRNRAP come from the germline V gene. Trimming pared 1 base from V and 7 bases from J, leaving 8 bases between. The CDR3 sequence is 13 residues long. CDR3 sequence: CASGLDRANEQFF. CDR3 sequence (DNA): TGTGCTAGTGGTTTGGACAGGGCTAATGAGCAGTTCTTC.

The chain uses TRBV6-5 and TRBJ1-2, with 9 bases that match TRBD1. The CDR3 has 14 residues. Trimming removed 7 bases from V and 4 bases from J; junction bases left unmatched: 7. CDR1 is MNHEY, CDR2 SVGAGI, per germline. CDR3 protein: CASIDRGVGYGYTF. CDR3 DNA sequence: TGTGCCAGCATCGACAGGGGGGTAGGCTATGGCTACACCTTC.

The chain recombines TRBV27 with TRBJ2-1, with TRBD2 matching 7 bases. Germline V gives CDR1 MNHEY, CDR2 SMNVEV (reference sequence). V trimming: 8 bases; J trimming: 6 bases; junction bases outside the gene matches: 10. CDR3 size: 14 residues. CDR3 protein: CASSLWASGNEQFF. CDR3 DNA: TGTGCCAGCTCATTATGGGCTAGCGGCAATGAGCAGTTCTTC.

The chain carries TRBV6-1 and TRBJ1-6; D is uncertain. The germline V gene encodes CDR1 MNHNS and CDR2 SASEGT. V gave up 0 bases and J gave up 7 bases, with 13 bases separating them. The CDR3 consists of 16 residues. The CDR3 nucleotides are TGTGCCAGCAGTGAAGCGCGCCGTTTGTCGAATTCACCCCTCCACTTT. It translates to CASSEARRLSNSPLHF.

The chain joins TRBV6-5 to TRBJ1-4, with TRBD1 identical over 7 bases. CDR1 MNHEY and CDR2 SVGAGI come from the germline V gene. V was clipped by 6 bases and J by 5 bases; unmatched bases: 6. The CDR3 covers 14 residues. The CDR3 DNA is TGTGCCAGCAGCCGAGGGACAGCAAATGAAAAACTGTTTTTT. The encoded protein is CASSRGTANEKLFF.

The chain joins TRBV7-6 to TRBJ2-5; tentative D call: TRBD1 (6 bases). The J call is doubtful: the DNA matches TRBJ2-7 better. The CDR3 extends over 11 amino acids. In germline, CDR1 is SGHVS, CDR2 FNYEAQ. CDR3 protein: CASSAGVEQYF. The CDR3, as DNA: TGTGCCAGCAGCGCAGGGGTCGAGCAGTACTTC.

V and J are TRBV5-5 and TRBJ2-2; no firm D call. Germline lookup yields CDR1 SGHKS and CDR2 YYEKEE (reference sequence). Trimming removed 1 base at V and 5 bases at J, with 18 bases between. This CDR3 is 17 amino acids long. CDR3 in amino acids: CASSLLTGWSMTGELFF. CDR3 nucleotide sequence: TGTGCCAGCAGCTTGCTCACGGGTTGGAGTATGACCGGGGAGCTGTTTTTT.